This T cell receptor beta chain was sequenced in a study of patients and donors after allogeneic stem cell transplantation. MiXCR, run by TCRdb on the RT-PCR reads, gives a single entry per CDR3 protein. The top ten hold 5% to 6.5% of the sample, which has more than 850,000 distinct CDR3 sequences, 15% to 20% seen once. The germline gives CDR1 MNHNS, CDR2 SASEGT. The CDR3 contains 16 residues. J lost 1 base, V lost 4 bases, and 4 bases had no gene match. The clonotype was recovered from a human donor who was either an allogeneic HSCT recipient or a stem cell or donor lymphocyte infusion donor (not recorded which). It is not recorded whose cells these are; they may come from a transplant donor. The sequenced sample was blood, either unsorted or a sorted T cell fraction (not recorded which). This chain connects TRBV6-1 to TRBJ2-1, with 10 bases identical to TRBD2. CDR3 region: CASSAPSGRSYNEQFF. For the CDR3, the DNA is TGTGCCAGCAGTGCTCCTAGCGGGAGATCCTACAATGAGCAGTTCTTC.